Each of the 28 T cell receptor beta chains below was sequenced from the same sample in a study of blood T cell repertoires in COVID-19. Sequenced by immunoSEQ multiplex PCR; TCRdb stores in-frame clones only, minus some. The table records some 240,000 clones, around 88% of them present only once. Sequenced: PBMCs or T cells enriched from blood (not recorded which). The source is a middle-aged woman with acute COVID-19.

This chain joins TRBV10-2 and TRBJ2-7, with TRBD1 matching 9 bases. The CDR3 runs 17 residues. Germline-derived CDR1 and CDR2 are WSHSY and SAAADI. J was trimmed by 2 bases and V by 3 bases; bases with no gene match: 11. The CDR3 protein is CASSERNTGGRTYEQYF. CDR3 nucleotides: TGCGCCAGCAGTGAAAGGAATACAGGGGGCCGTACCTACGAGCAGTACTTC.

The gene calls are TRBV6-5 and TRBJ2-7; D possibly corresponds to TRBD2 (7 bases). The CDR3 covers 15 residues. Trimming pared 6 bases from V and 2 bases from J, leaving 17 bases between. From germline, CDR1 is MNHEY and CDR2 SVGAGI. The chain's CDR3 is CASRPGRGETYEQYF. The CDR3, as DNA: TGTGCCAGCAGGCCGGGGAGGGGGGAAACCTACGAGCAGTACTTC.

This chain joins TRBV7-3 and TRBJ2-1; D possibly corresponds to TRBD2 (6 bases). From germline, CDR1 is SGHTA and CDR2 FQGTGA. The V end was cut by 5 bases, the J end by 7 bases, with 18 bases between. This CDR3 is built from 15 residues. CDR3 sequence: CASSPLASFENEQFF. The CDR3 DNA reads as TGTGCCAGCAGCCCACTAGCTTCTTTCGAAAATGAGCAGTTCTTC.

This chain joins TRBV27 and TRBJ1-5, with D possibly TRBD1 on 6 matching bases. The V end lost 0 bases, the J end lost 5 bases, and 8 bases lay between the germline ends. CDR3 length: 14 residues. Germline V gene lookup returns CDR1 MNHEY and CDR2 SMNVEV (reference sequence). CDR3 protein: CASSLSRGDQPQHF. The CDR3 DNA reads TGTGCCAGCAGTTTATCCAGGGGAGATCAGCCCCAGCATTTT.

The chain recombines TRBV19 with TRBJ1-2; 7 bases are shared with TRBD1. J was trimmed by 2 bases and V by 5 bases; bases with no gene match: 8. CDR1 LNHDA and CDR2 SQIVND come from the germline V gene (reference sequence). The CDR3 is 15 residues long. The CDR3 here is CASSLMGQKNYGYTF. The CDR3 DNA is TGTGCCAGTAGTCTGATGGGACAGAAGAACTATGGCTACACCTTC.

This chain links TRBV19 with TRBJ1-5; tentative D call: TRBD1 (5 bases). In germline, CDR1 is LNHDA, CDR2 SQIVND (reference sequence). V lost 6 bases and J 6 bases, leaving 12 bases between the germline ends. The CDR3 extends over 13 amino acids. As DNA, the CDR3 is TGTGCCAGTAGGGGGCGCTGGGGTCAGCCCCAGCATTTT. Residues: CASRGRWGQPQHF.

The chain couples TRBV25-1 to TRBJ2-1, with 12 positions matching TRBD2. Losses at the gene ends were 1 base for V and 2 bases for J; bases not matched to a gene: 3. The CDR3 totals 17 residues. Germline assignment: CDR1 MGHDK and CDR2 SYGVNS. The CDR3, as DNA: TGTGCCAGCAGTGAATCGTGGACTAGCGGGGCCTACAATGAGCAGTTCTTC. As protein: CASSESWTSGAYNEQFF.

The chain employs TRBV2 and TRBJ1-4, with D perhaps matching TRBD1 (5 bases). This CDR3 has 13 residues. Trimming took 3 bases from V and 11 from J, leaving 13 bases between them. Germline CDR1 reads SNHLY; CDR2 reads FYNNEI. The CDR3 nucleotides read TGTGCCAGCAGTGAGGCGGTGGGGCGGAAACTGTTTTTT. It is translated as CASSEAVGRKLFF.

The chain has TRBV7-8 and TRBJ2-7; 10 nucleotides line up with TRBD2. J was trimmed by 2 bases and V by 1 base; bases with no gene match: 8. Per the germline V gene, CDR1 is SGHVS and CDR2 is FQNEAQ. The CDR3 runs 17 residues. In DNA, the CDR3 is TGTGCCAGCAGCTTAGGGACGACTAGCGGGTCTGCCTACGAGCAGTACTTC. Translated: CASSLGTTSGSAYEQYF.

This clone was detected once. The J gene is TRBJ2-3, the V gene TRBV6-5, with 8 bases lining up with TRBD1. The CDR3 runs 14 residues. The junction had 3 bases not matched to a gene; V was cut back by 6 bases and J by 1 base. Germline V lookup: CDR1 MNHEY, CDR2 SVGAGI. Here the CDR3 DNA reads TGTGCCAGCAGGCTGACAGGGGGCACAGATACGCAGTATTTT. The encoded protein is CASRLTGGTDTQYF.

This rearrangement joins TRBV11-2 to TRBJ2-1; 13 nucleotides agree with TRBD2. With 5 bases clipped from V and 6 bases from J, the junction kept 13 bases outside the gene matches. The CDR3 totals 18 residues. Germline CDR1 reads SGHAT; CDR2 reads FQNNGV. DNA of the CDR3: TGTGCCAGCAGCCCCAGAGGACTAGCGGGAGTAAGTGGCAATGAGCAGTTCTTC. Its translation: CASSPRGLAGVSGNEQFF.

This clone was seen a few times. DNA of the CDR3: TGTGCCAGCAGCCGGACTGACGGTATTTACGAGCAGTACTTC. Protein: CASSRTDGIYEQYF. The V and J genes are TRBV7-6 and TRBJ2-7; D is possibly TRBD2 (5 bases). V lost 5 bases to trimming and J lost 4 bases, with 15 bases between them. CDR1 is SGHVS, CDR2 FNYEAQ, per germline. This CDR3 has 14 amino acids.

The V call is TRBV25-1, the J call TRBJ2-3; D unresolved. V lost 2 bases and J lost 2, with 8 bases in between. Per the germline V gene, CDR1 is MGHDK and CDR2 is SYGVNS. This CDR3 has 14 amino acids. CDR3 protein: CASSERQVTDTQYF. The CDR3 DNA follows: TGTGCCAGCAGTGAACGGCAGGTCACAGATACGCAGTATTTT.

The rearrangement links TRBV7-9 to TRBJ2-5; D ambiguous. The length of the CDR3 is 13 residues. V shed 3 bases and J shed 5 bases, with 10 bases lying between them. Germline assignment: CDR1 SEHNR and CDR2 FQNEAQ (reference sequence). DNA for the CDR3: TGTGCCAGCAGCTTCGGTGTGAGGGAGACCCAGTACTTC. Translated, it gives CASSFGVRETQYF.

The gene calls are TRBV11-3 and TRBJ2-3, with D perhaps matching TRBD1 (6 bases). CDR1 is SGHNT, CDR2 YENEEA, per germline. The ends were cut back, 0 bases at V and 1 base at J, with 14 bases in the middle. This CDR3 is 17 amino acids long. Here the CDR3 reads CASSLESQGMGTDTQYF. The CDR3 DNA is TGTGCCAGCAGCTTAGAATCCCAGGGGATGGGCACAGATACGCAGTATTTT.

The V gene is TRBV11-2, the J gene TRBJ2-7, with 13 bases that match TRBD2. Germline values: CDR1 SGHAT, CDR2 FQNNGV. This CDR3 is 15 amino acids long. Trimming cost V 3 bases and J 3 bases; bases outside gene matches: 2. The CDR3 nucleotides are TGTGCCAGCAGCTTCGGACTAGCGGGAGACTACGAGCAGTACTTC. This encodes CASSFGLAGDYEQYF. The complete variable domain, with remaining parts taken from reference TRBV11-2 and TRBJ2-7, reads EAGVAQSPRYKIIEKRQSVAFWCNPISGHATLYWYQQILGQGPKLLIQFQNNGVVDDSQLPKDRFSAERLKGVDSTLKIQPAKLEDSAVYLCASSFGLAGDYEQYFGPGTRLTVT.

This clone was picked up one time. The rearrangement joins TRBV27 to TRBJ2-1; TRBD1 matches at 8 bases. Germline V gene lookup returns CDR1 MNHEY and CDR2 SMNVEV (reference sequence). There are 11 residues in the CDR3. With 6 bases clipped from V and 9 bases from J, the junction kept 1 base outside the gene matches. CDR3 in DNA: TGTGCCAGCAGCACAGGGGGTGAGCAGTTCTTC. Encoded protein: CASSTGGEQFF.

The genes are TRBV29-1 and TRBJ2-1; 13 bases are shared with TRBD2. CDR1 is SQVTM and CDR2 is ANQGSEA in the germline V gene. The J segment lost 2 bases and the V segment lost 4 bases, leaving 2 bases of the junction unmatched. The CDR3 totals 15 residues. The CDR3 sequence is CSVGGTSGAYNEQFF. The CDR3 DNA is TGCAGCGTTGGAGGGACTAGCGGGGCCTACAATGAGCAGTTCTTC.

The gene calls are TRBV6-5 and TRBJ1-2; possible D gene TRBD1, 6 bases. V was pared by 6 bases and J by 3 bases, with 11 bases between. There are 13 residues in the CDR3. CDR1 and CDR2 from the germline V gene are MNHEY and SVGAGI. The CDR3 DNA reads TGTGCCAGCAGACAGGGATGGTACTATGGCTACACCTTC. It encodes CASRQGWYYGYTF.

The rearrangement joins TRBV13 to TRBJ1-4; tentative D call: TRBD1 (6 bases). V was trimmed by 2 bases and J by 7 bases, leaving 14 bases between them. Germline-derived CDR1 and CDR2 are PRHDT and FYEKMQ (reference sequence). This CDR3 is built from 15 residues. The CDR3 DNA is TGTGCCAGCAGCTTAATGGGGGCGAAAGGTGAAAAACTGTTTTTT. It codes for CASSLMGAKGEKLFF.

V gene TRBV11-3 combines with J gene TRBJ2-5, with a weak D call TRBD1 (5 bases). V dropped 0 bases and J dropped 4 bases, with 12 bases sitting between them. The CDR3 is 15 amino acids. Germline V lookup: CDR1 SGHNT, CDR2 YENEEA. The chain's CDR3 is CASSLESRDSETQYF. The CDR3 DNA reads TGTGCCAGCAGCTTAGAATCCAGGGATTCAGAGACCCAGTACTTC.

This rearrangement joins TRBV4-1 to TRBJ1-2; 10 bases are shared with TRBD1. V shed 1 base, J shed 8 bases, and the junction held 10 bases outside the gene matches. Germline-derived CDR1 and CDR2 are MGHRA and YSYEKL. The CDR3 consists of 16 residues. Written as DNA, the CDR3 is TGCGCCAGCAGCCAAGCCCCGGGACAGGGGTTTGAAGGCTACACCTTC. Amino acids: CASSQAPGQGFEGYTF.

This chain connects TRBV9 to TRBJ2-6; maybe TRBD2 (6 bases). Germline loops: CDR1 SGDLS, CDR2 YYNGEE. Trimming took 0 bases from V and 2 from J, leaving 12 bases between them. This CDR3 region has 17 residues. The CDR3 loop reads CASSVGRVVPGANVLTF. The CDR3 nucleotides are TGTGCCAGCAGCGTAGGGAGGGTTGTACCTGGGGCCAACGTCCTGACTTTC.

The gene calls are TRBV12-1 and TRBJ2-5; the table's D gene call, TRBD1, was not cross checked with the DNA. TRBV12-1 is shown as a pseudogene. The CDR3 totals 16 residues. This chain's CDR3 is CASSVRDRGPRETQYF. The CDR3 nucleotides are TGTGCCAGCAGCGTCCGGGACAGGGGCCCCCGGGAGACCCAGTACTTC.

This clone was seen just once. The CDR3 DNA is TGTGCCAGCAGCCAACTTACTTGGAGGTCCTATAATTCACCCCTCCACTTT. Amino acid sequence: CASSQLTWRSYNSPLHF. V usage is TRBV3-1 (or the pseudogene TRBV3-2) and J usage is TRBJ1-6; D gene unclear. Trimming left V 2 bases short and J 1 base short, with 12 bases between. The germline CDR1 and CDR2 sequences are LGHDT and YNNKEL (reference sequence). The CDR3 runs to 17 residues.

The rearrangement joins TRBV27 to TRBJ2-3, with 13 bases matching TRBD2. From germline, CDR1 is MNHEY and CDR2 SMNVEV (reference sequence). After removal of 0 bases from V and 0 bases from J, the junction contained 6 bases not matched to a gene. This CDR3 region has 19 residues. The CDR3 DNA sequence: TGTGCCAGCAGTTTATCGTTCCCGGGACTAGCGGGAAGCACAGATACGCAGTATTTT. Protein product: CASSLSFPGLAGSTDTQYF.

This clone was recorded once. The chain uses TRBV29-1 and TRBJ2-2, with 11 bases that match TRBD2. The CDR3 loop spans 14 amino acids. The germline V gene encodes CDR1 SQVTM and CDR2 ANQGSEA. V gave up 7 bases and J gave up 4 bases; unmatched junction bases: 5. In nucleotides, the CDR3 is TGCAGCGCACTAGCGGGAGTTTTCACCGGGGAGCTGTTTTTT. Residues: CSALAGVFTGELFF.

This clone showed up just once. The chain uses TRBV3-1 (or the pseudogene TRBV3-2) and TRBJ2-7; weak D call: TRBD2 (6 bases). V dropped 4 bases and J dropped 3 bases, with 16 bases sitting between them. Germline values: CDR1 LGHDT, CDR2 YNNKEL (reference sequence). This CDR3 has 15 residues. The CDR3 bases are TGTGCCAGCAGCCCCCGAGGGCGGGATGTCTACGAGCAGTACTTC. Translated: CASSPRGRDVYEQYF.